This entry is about one TCR beta chain. The sample holds a few counts of this clonotype. The specificity of this receptor is unknown. Per-base quality was not reported, and no clone a single base away is much larger than it. This record comes from a study of identical twins (TCRdb year 2016). About the full investigation: TCR alpha and beta repertoires from monozygotic twins, unrelated adults of various ages and cord blood were deep-sequenced to test whether fetal clonotypes persist. To rule out contamination, replicate twin experiments were performed at different times with different library preparation protocols. General study outcomes and caveats: Fewer insertions were carried by abundant cord blood beta clonotypes, a similar but weaker trend appeared in young adult naive repertoires, and no such trend appeared in memory repertoires. Zero-insertion analyses could be partly confounded by invariant T cells such as MAIT and iNKT, though diverse VJ usage argued against such confounding for most clonotypes. Because the same donors could not be followed over many years, conclusions were based on cross-sectional statistical analysis. Compared with coincidental sharing between unrelated individuals, out-of-frame TCR alpha sequences shared between twins had an excess of sequences with low generation probability. The excess sharing between twins in beta out-of-frame sequences was weaker because fewer shared sequences reduced the signal-to-noise ratio. Recombination models systematically underestimated out-of-frame TCR alpha sharing in monozygotic twins but agreed with sharing between unrelated individuals.

Germline trimming amounts to 0 bases on V and 1 base on J, with 9 as the count of junction bases outside the gene matches. CDR1 and CDR2 are drawn from the germline V gene (reference sequence): DFQATT, SNEGSKA. The CDR3, cysteine through phenylalanine, is 17 amino acids long. Only the CDR3 part of the read is kept: 51 bases, read in frame from the first base. Every donor in the study was a healthy Caucasian. The twin cohort consisted of three pairs of female monozygotic twins, all aged roughly 18 to 30 years. Peripheral blood mononuclear cells were the source from which RNA for the TCR libraries was isolated. The library was prepared using 5' RACE. The instrument was an Illumina HiSeq 2000. A universal primer binding site was added through template switching, and the final cDNA carried a unique molecular identifier so that TCR cDNA molecules could be counted accurately. Specific primers in the conserved constant-segment region were used to synthesize first-strand cDNA for the TCR alpha and beta chains. To control for contamination, every cDNA library was double barcoded, receiving both a SMART-Mk sample barcode and Illumina barcodes. TruSeq adapter sequences, together with Illumina sample barcodes, were added in two successive PCR steps. TCR alpha and beta cDNA libraries were sequenced on the Illumina HiSeq platform with custom primers. Per the original workflow: MiGEC processed the raw reads to extract unique molecular identifiers, while MiXCR was used to determine the CDR3 positions. For each individual, recombination models were inferred using an EM algorithm with the repgenHMM and IGoR tools. Shared clonotype analysis was performed with the tcR package in R, normalizing sharing by the product of cloneset sizes. To study raw recombination without the effects of thymic and clonal selection, out-of-frame nonproductive sequences were analyzed. TCRdb passed the public sequencing reads through fastp at Q25 and MiXCR, retaining productive beta sequences. Duplicate CDR3 protein sequences are folded into a single record with the most common DNA and genes. TCRdb's processing, not the study's, gives the V and J calls here. The sample table records about 570,000 distinct CDR3 sequences; around 9.6% of these occur just once. Around 3.1% of the sample rests with the top ten.

These data were also reused for a study on yellow fever vaccine responses in identical twins. The second study reports: According to the authors, the vaccine-induced T cell response in identical twins seemed to be partly convergent and partly specific to each individual. Focusing on identical twins, the study followed the T cell clones that responded to the vaccine, and did so with precision.

This TCR derives from a woman aged 18-30 years in good health. Sequencing was done on a sample of PBMCs. Here the chain combines TRBV20-1 and TRBJ2-3, with TRBD2 identical over 8 junction bases. The bases are TGCAGTGCTAGAGATTCCCAGCGGGAGTTCGGCACAGATACGCAGTATTTT. Its product reads: CSARDSQREFGTDTQYF.